The clone carrying this T cell receptor beta chain appeared a few times. These data come from a study of cytomegalovirus exposure and HLA in healthy donors. Per the germline V gene, CDR1 is MGHDK and CDR2 is SYGVNS. V was cut by 6 bases and J by 5 bases, with 14 bases left in between. This CDR3 is built from 13 residues. Primers included in the PCR were 60 Vbeta and 13 Jbeta primers. Repertoires were generated with immunoSEQ multiplex PCR, while TCRdb's copy carries only in-frame clones and drops some. The sample has some 130,000 clones; about 77% are singletons. The sequence derives from a middle-aged woman in good health and CMV-seronegative. The genes are TRBV25-1 and TRBJ2-7; maybe TRBD1 (6 bases). Sequencing input: PBMCs. CDR3 in DNA: TGTGCCAGCAGCTCCGGGACACTTAACGAGCAGTACTTC. Its translation: CASSSGTLNEQYF.